This T cell receptor (beta chain) was sequenced in a study of type 1 regulatory T cells. Study-level background: T-allo10 is a Tr1-enriched, alloantigen-specific CD4 T cell product made in vitro.

TCRdb re-called the reads with MiXCR, one entry per CDR3 protein. The sample includes 20,000 or so distinct CDR3 sequences, approximately 44% of them seen just once. This clonotype came up a few times. Antigen: not known. CDR3 length: 14 residues. V dropped 3 bases and J dropped 2; count of bases not matched to a gene: 5. Germline-derived CDR1 and CDR2 are DFQATT and SNEGSKA (reference sequence). The chain is built from TRBV20-1 and TRBJ2-3, with 7 bases matching TRBD1. Sequencing input: cultured T cells, either the whole culture or a sorted T cell fraction (not recorded which). The receptor was derived from a human donor in good health. CDR3 DNA: TGCAGTGCTAGTCCGACAGGGACCACAGATACGCAGTATTTT. It specifies CSASPTGTTDTQYF.